These T cell receptor beta chains were read from a single sample in a study of cytomegalovirus exposure and HLA in healthy donors. TCRdb keeps only in-frame clones here, not all; method: immunoSEQ multiplex PCR. The sample's table shows 65,000 to 80,000 clones. The specimen sequenced was PBMCs. These receptors were taken from a female donor in good health and CMV-seropositive. Each CDR3 is given without its conserved first and last residue.

J gene: TRBJ2-3
V gene: TRBV9
CDR3 protein: ASSLSVSSLGDTQY

J gene: TRBJ2-5
V gene: TRBV13
CDR3 protein: ASSHRGDRKETQY

J gene: TRBJ2-7
V gene: TRBV27
CDR3 protein: ASRTSGLPYEQY

J gene: TRBJ2-1
V gene: TRBV6-5
CDR3 protein: ASSYSGGIDEQF

J gene: -
V gene: TRBV2
CDR3 protein: ASTRRQGTHEQY

J gene: TRBJ2-1
V gene: TRBV29-1
CDR3 protein: SVTSGRTPNEQF

J gene: TRBJ1-4
V gene: TRBV25-1
CDR3 protein: ASSEGGANEKLF

J gene: TRBJ1-2
V gene: TRBV6-1
CDR3 protein: ASSKGQGASSGYT

J gene: TRBJ1-3
V gene: TRBV28
CDR3 protein: ASSLGTASSGNTIY

J gene: TRBJ2-3
V gene: TRBV29-1
CDR3 protein: SATVTDTQY

J gene: TRBJ2-7
V gene: TRBV6-5
CDR3 protein: ASSYTRFYEQY

J gene: TRBJ1-5
V gene: TRBV7-9
CDR3 protein: ASSQTGQGYQPQH

J gene: TRBJ2-2
V gene: TRBV7-9
CDR3 protein: ASSPGLAGPRNTGELF

J gene: -
V gene: TRBV7-9
CDR3 protein: ASSLPRSGGLYEQY

J gene: TRBJ2-2
V gene: TRBV18
CDR3 protein: ASLRNWGAGELF

J gene: TRBJ2-3
V gene: TRBV29-1
CDR3 protein: SVGGSSTDTQY

J gene: TRBJ2-3
V gene: TRBV2
CDR3 protein: ASSGLAAPSTDTQY

J gene: TRBJ1-5
V gene: TRBV28
CDR3 protein: ASSYLSPGRLQPQH

J gene: TRBJ2-1
V gene: TRBV6-1
CDR3 protein: ASSEAGGHNEQF

J gene: TRBJ2-1
V gene: TRBV29-1
CDR3 protein: SVSLDSARYNEQF

J gene: TRBJ1-3
V gene: TRBV7-9
CDR3 protein: ASSLETGAGNTIY

J gene: TRBJ1-1
V gene: TRBV4-3
CDR3 protein: ASSQVGGYAEAF

J gene: TRBJ2-2
V gene: TRBV6-5
CDR3 protein: ASSTDRGRTGELF

J gene: TRBJ2-5
V gene: TRBV27
CDR3 protein: ASSSDVDRETPY

J gene: TRBJ1-1
V gene: TRBV14
CDR3 protein: ASSQNRVNTEAF

J gene: TRBJ1-2
V gene: TRBV19
CDR3 protein: ASSTLTGDYGYT

J gene: TRBJ2-2
V gene: TRBV6-1
CDR3 protein: ASSGNIGDTGELF

J gene: TRBJ1-4
V gene: TRBV5-1
CDR3 protein: ASAQIGATNEKLF

J gene: TRBJ2-7
V gene: TRBV7-9
CDR3 protein: ASSFSTSSYEQY

J gene: TRBJ2-1
V gene: TRBV4-1
CDR3 protein: ASSQLDLSSYNEQF

J gene: TRBJ1-2
V gene: TRBV18
CDR3 protein: ASSPEDSNYGYT

J gene: TRBJ1-5
V gene: TRBV2
CDR3 protein: ASSEAGGGLWEPQH

J gene: TRBJ2-7
V gene: TRBV4-1
CDR3 protein: ASSPSGGGSGEQY

J gene: TRBJ2-7
V gene: TRBV15
CDR3 protein: ATSKEWTAYEQY

J gene: TRBJ2-3
V gene: TRBV6-5
CDR3 protein: ASSYGGLAGADTQY